This entry lists 32 T cell receptor beta chains sequenced from one sample in a study of response to subunit inactivated influenza vaccine. TCRdb redid the calling of the RT-PCR reads with MiXCR, one entry per CDR3 protein. Seen here are around 250,000 distinct CDR3 sequences, more than 10% observed once, and the top ten hold approximately 7.8%. The sample in question was non-naive T cells sorted from PBMCs, obtained approximately 15 days before vaccination. All receptors derive from a man in his fifties who received an inactivated influenza vaccine.

The DNA of the CDR3 is TGTGCCAGCTCACCACACGCAGGGTCCGGGGAGCTGTTTTTT. Its translation is CASSPHAGSGELFF. The V call is TRBV18, the J call TRBJ2-2; a possible D gene is TRBD1 (5 bases). This CDR3 is 14 amino acids long. Germline CDR1 and CDR2: KGHSH and LQKENI. The germline V and J ends were trimmed by 1 base and 6 bases, with 9 bases remaining between them.

DNA of the CDR3: TGTGCCAGCAGTGAACTACAAGAATCACCCCTCCACTTT. It yields the protein CASSELQESPLHF. The gene calls are TRBV2 and TRBJ1-6; no reliable D call. In germline, CDR1 is SNHLY, CDR2 FYNNEI. The CDR3 length is 13 residues. V was cut by 2 bases and J by 10 bases, with 9 bases left in between. Variable domain in full (rest from reference TRBV2 and TRBJ1-6): EPEVTQTPSHQVTQMGQEVILRCVPISNHLYFYWYRQILGQKVEFLVSFYNNEISEKSEIFDDQFSVERPDGSNFTLKIRSTKLEDSAMYFCASSELQESPLHFGNGTRLTVT.

The chain carries TRBV5-1 and TRBJ2-3; 8 positions match TRBD2. There are 18 residues in the CDR3. V trimming: 0 bases; J trimming: 1 base; junction bases outside the gene matches: 10. Germline CDR1 SGHRS, CDR2 YFSETQ. The CDR3 DNA reads TGCGCCAGCAGCTTGGACTGGCGCCGGGAGGGAGGCACAGATACGCAGTATTTT. Amino acids: CASSLDWRREGGTDTQYF.

J is TRBJ2-3 and V is TRBV2, with 7 bases fitting TRBD1. Germline CDR1 reads SNHLY; CDR2 reads FYNNEI. Germline trimming cut 7 bases from V and 4 bases from J; bases unmatched to any gene: 5. The CDR3 totals 13 residues. For the CDR3, the DNA is TGTGCCAGCATCGGAGACAGGGCAGATACGCAGTATTTT. Its translation: CASIGDRADTQYF.

DNA of the CDR3: TGTGCCAGCAGCTCTAGACTAGCGGGACGCACAGATACGCAGTATTTT. Protein sequence: CASSSRLAGRTDTQYF. V and J are TRBV5-6 and TRBJ2-3; 11 nucleotides line up with TRBD2. The CDR3 spans 16 residues. V shed 3 bases and J 1 base; nucleotides not matched to a gene: 4. Germline lookup yields CDR1 SGHDT and CDR2 YYEEEE.

The chain has TRBV14 and TRBJ1-6; tentatively, D is TRBD1 (6 bases). Between the trimmed V and J ends, which lost 1 base and 15 bases, there was a span of 10 bases. The CDR3 runs to 12 residues. Germline V gene lookup returns CDR1 SGHDN and CDR2 FVKESK. CDR3 amino acids: CASSQGTGLLHF. DNA of the CDR3: TGTGCCAGCAGCCAAGGAACAGGGCTCCTCCACTTT.

This clonotype was counted at least ten times. This sequence joins TRBV3-1 and TRBJ1-1, with no clear D. The length of the CDR3 is 14 residues. Per the germline V gene, CDR1 is LGHDT and CDR2 is YNNKEL (reference sequence). Trimming removed 3 bases from V and 6 bases from J, with 14 bases in between. CDR3 sequence reads: CASSQPGSASEAFF. The CDR3 nucleotides read TGTGCCAGCAGCCAGCCTGGGTCGGCGTCTGAAGCTTTCTTT.

The J gene is TRBJ2-1, the V gene TRBV24-1, with 12 bases lining up with TRBD2. The V gene's germline CDR1 is KGHDR and CDR2 SFDVKD. Losses at the gene ends were 2 bases for V and 8 bases for J; bases not matched to a gene: 6. The CDR3 totals 16 residues. This CDR3 is CATSDSGTSGLDEQFF. The CDR3 coding sequence is TGTGCCACCAGTGATTCGGGGACTAGCGGGCTAGATGAGCAGTTCTTC.

This clonotype has a count of ten or more. CDR3 sequence reads: CASSLYAGDYGYTF. The CDR3, as DNA: TGCGCCAGCAGCTTGTACGCAGGGGACTATGGCTACACCTTC. The genes are TRBV5-1 and TRBJ1-2; tentative D call: TRBD1 (6 bases). V lost 1 base to trimming and J lost 3 bases, with 10 bases between them. CDR3 length: 14 residues. CDR1 and CDR2 (germline): SGHRS, YFSETQ.

The chain recombines TRBV7-9 with TRBJ2-7, with D perhaps TRBD2 (6 bases). CDR1 is SEHNR and CDR2 is FQNEAQ in the germline V gene (reference sequence). Trimming left V 5 bases short and J 6 bases short, with 20 bases between. The CDR3 is 15 amino acids. In DNA, the CDR3 is TGTGCCAGCAGCCCAAGAGGGCTAGCGATCGGCGAGCAGTACTTC. It translates to CASSPRGLAIGEQYF.

V and J are TRBV12-3 or TRBV12-4 and TRBJ2-7; D is uncertain. The CDR3 sequence is 13 residues long. The ends were cut back, 4 bases at V and 2 bases at J, with 9 bases in the middle. As DNA, the CDR3 is TGTGCCAGCAGTTCAGATTACCCCTACGAGCAGTACTTC. Residues: CASSSDYPYEQYF.

This clonotype has a single count. The chain couples TRBV30 to TRBJ2-5, with 7 bases that match TRBD1. The germline CDR1 and CDR2 sequences are GTSNPN and SVGIG (reference sequence). With 4 bases clipped from V and 0 bases from J, the junction kept 2 bases outside the gene matches. The CDR3 extends over 13 amino acids. CDR3 sequence reads: CAWTQGYQETQYF. The CDR3 DNA follows: TGTGCCTGGACACAGGGGTACCAAGAGACCCAGTACTTC.

This clonotype was detected many times. This CDR3 reads CASSLRPGGNSPLHF. As DNA, the CDR3 is TGTGCCAGCAGCTTAAGGCCGGGAGGTAATTCACCCCTCCACTTT. The chain carries TRBV7-6 and TRBJ1-6; D not resolved. CDR3 length equals 15 residues. V lost 2 bases and J 6 bases, leaving 11 bases between the germline ends. The germline V gene has CDR1 SGHVS and CDR2 FNYEAQ.

This clonotype was picked up many times. The chain uses TRBV12-3 or TRBV12-4 and TRBJ1-1; possibly TRBD1 for D (5 bases). The CDR3 runs 13 residues. Trimming took 3 bases from V and 7 from J, leaving 12 bases between them. CDR3 DNA sequence: TGTGCCAGCAGTTTTGGGGGGGGTGATGAAGCTTTCTTT. This sequence encodes CASSFGGGDEAFF.

This clonotype came up a few times. The genes are TRBV7-9 and TRBJ2-7; D remains ambiguous. The CDR3 is made up of 14 amino acids. Germline V lookup: CDR1 SEHNR, CDR2 FQNEAQ (reference sequence). Between the trimmed V and J ends, which lost 6 bases and 2 bases, there was a span of 14 bases. CDR3 sequence (DNA): TGTGCCAGCAGTCAAGGAATGCTTACCTACGAGCAGTACTTC. Translation: CASSQGMLTYEQYF.

V gene TRBV6-5 combines with J gene TRBJ1-2; TRBD1 might be the D (5 bases). This CDR3 is built from 13 residues. Germline CDR1 MNHEY, CDR2 SVGAGI. The V and J ends lost 4 bases and 4 bases respectively, with 10 bases between them. CDR3 nucleotide sequence: TGTGCCAGCAGTTTGCAGGGAACCTATGGCTACACCTTC. The encoded protein is CASSLQGTYGYTF.

This clonotype has more than one count but fewer than ten. V usage is TRBV7-9 and J usage is TRBJ2-1; D is uncertain. The germline V and J ends were trimmed by 6 bases and 5 bases, with 5 bases remaining between them. CDR3 length: 11 amino acids. In germline, CDR1 is SEHNR, CDR2 FQNEAQ (reference sequence). As DNA, the CDR3 is TGTGCCAGCAGTAAAGACAATGAGCAGTTCTTC. It specifies CASSKDNEQFF.

This clonotype was counted only a few times. The CDR3 DNA is TGTGCCAGCAGCTTATTGGGCTTGGAGAACAATGAGCAGTTCTTC. It encodes CASSLLGLENNEQFF. This chain uses TRBV7-3 with TRBJ2-1; D remains ambiguous. The germline gives CDR1 SGHTA, CDR2 FQGTGA. V dropped 2 bases and J dropped 5 bases, with 13 bases sitting between them. This CDR3 region has 15 residues.

The chain joins TRBV29-1 to TRBJ2-7, with 7 positions matching TRBD2. In germline, CDR1 is SQVTM, CDR2 ANQGSEA. After removal of 6 bases from V and 2 bases from J, the junction contained 4 bases not matched to a gene. The CDR3 is 12 amino acids. The CDR3 loop reads CSVGRGAYEQYF. CDR3 bases: TGCAGCGTGGGACGGGGGGCCTACGAGCAGTACTTC.

This rearrangement joins TRBV9 to TRBJ2-3; D may be TRBD2 (7 bases). The V and J ends lost 4 bases and 2 bases respectively, with 14 bases between them. Per germline, CDR1 SGDLS and CDR2 YYNGEE. This CDR3 has 15 amino acids. CDR3 nucleotide sequence: TGTGCCAGCAGCCCTTATGCGGGGGCCACAGATACGCAGTATTTT. Translating it yields CASSPYAGATDTQYF.

The chain recombines TRBV5-5 with TRBJ2-6; D remains unclear. CDR1 is SGHKS and CDR2 is YYEKEE in the germline V gene (reference sequence). The CDR3 is 18 residues long. V lost 2 bases to trimming and J lost 1 base, with 16 bases between them. CDR3 amino acids: CASSFLSVVSSGANVLTF. As DNA, the CDR3 is TGTGCCAGCAGCTTTCTAAGTGTTGTTAGTTCTGGGGCCAACGTCCTGACTTTC.

This clonotype came up a few times. The chain has TRBV11-2 and TRBJ2-7; 9 bases fit TRBD2. Germline values: CDR1 SGHAT, CDR2 FQNNGV. The length of the CDR3 is 15 residues. The trim removed 5 bases at V and 7 bases at J, leaving 12 bases unmatched. The CDR3 sequence: CASSPNLAGSEEQYF. CDR3 sequence (DNA): TGTGCCAGCAGCCCGAACCTAGCGGGGTCTGAAGAGCAGTACTTC.

The chain employs TRBV20-1 and TRBJ1-2; D perhaps matches TRBD1 (5 bases). The V end lost 3 bases, the J end lost 4 bases, and 18 bases lay between the germline ends. Germline-derived CDR1 and CDR2 are DFQATT and SNEGSKA (reference sequence). This CDR3 region has 15 residues. The CDR3 loop reads CSARESSGTGYGYTF. The CDR3 DNA reads TGCAGTGCTAGGGAATCCTCCGGAACAGGCTATGGCTACACCTTC.

This clonotype was counted at least ten times. The chain combines TRBV19 with TRBJ1-5; TRBD1 matches at 9 bases. Germline V gene lookup returns CDR1 LNHDA and CDR2 SQIVND (reference sequence). J gave up 4 bases and V 6 bases, and 7 bases lay outside the gene matches. The CDR3 runs 15 residues. CDR3 DNA: TGTGCCAGTAGATCGGGACAGGGTTGGAATCAGCCCCAGCATTTT. Translating gives CASRSGQGWNQPQHF.

This clonotype occurred many times. The chain links TRBV28 to TRBJ1-6; D remains ambiguous. CDR1 is MDHEN, CDR2 SYDVKM, per germline. The CDR3 has 14 amino acids. The V gene lost 5 bases and the J gene lost 6 bases, with 11 bases spanning the gap. The CDR3 is CASSVRGVNSPLHF. CDR3 coding DNA: TGTGCCAGCAGTGTGCGTGGGGTTAATTCACCCCTCCACTTT.

This clonotype was observed a few times. The V and J genes are TRBV3-1 and TRBJ1-6; D gene uncertain. Germline CDR1 is LGHDT and CDR2 is YNNKEL (reference sequence). The CDR3 consists of 14 residues. V was cut by 3 bases and J by 9 bases, with 12 bases left in between. CDR3: CASSHRRVGSPLHF. The CDR3 DNA sequence: TGTGCCAGCAGCCACCGGAGGGTTGGTTCACCCCTCCACTTT. Together with reference TRBV3-1 and TRBJ1-6, the CDR3 gives the full variable domain: DTAVSQTPKYLVTQMGNDKSIKCEQNLGHDTMYWYKQDSKKFLKIMFSYNNKELIINETVPNRFSPKSPDKAHLNLHINSLELGDSAVYFCASSHRRVGSPLHFGNGTRLTVT.

The J gene is TRBJ2-3, the V gene TRBV6-2 or TRBV6-3, with TRBD1 matching over 10 bases. The CDR3 runs 16 residues. J was trimmed by 3 bases and V by 0 bases; bases with no gene match: 3. Germline V gene lookup returns CDR1 MNHEY and CDR2 SVGEGT. The CDR3 here is CASSYSGQGRTDTQYF. The CDR3 nucleotides read TGTGCCAGCAGTTACTCGGGACAGGGGCGAACAGATACGCAGTATTTT.

The sample holds many counts of this clonotype. At one of its ends the junction is not consistent with the germline gene, which may arise from a read error. This chain uses TRBV5-1 with TRBJ2-1; 7 bases agree with TRBD2. Germline V CDR1 and CDR2: SGHRS, YFSETQ. The CDR3 sequence is 15 residues long. Written as DNA, the CDR3 is TGTGCCAGCAGCCCCCTCGCGGGAGCCTACAATGAGCAGTTCTTC. Translated: CASSPLAGAYNEQFF.

This clonotype has more than one count but fewer than ten. The rearrangement links TRBV6-1 to TRBJ2-5; a possible D gene is TRBD2 (5 bases). The germline V and J ends were trimmed by 4 bases and 5 bases, with 17 bases remaining between them. The CDR3 is 15 residues long. Germline V gene data show CDR1 as MNHNS and CDR2 as SASEGT. The CDR3 bases are TGTGCCAGCAGTGGCACGTTAGGCCGCGGGGAGACCCAGTACTTC. This encodes CASSGTLGRGETQYF.

The rearrangement links TRBV4-2 to TRBJ1-5, with no clear D. CDR1 is LGHNA and CDR2 is YNFKEQ in the germline V gene. CDR3 length: 15 residues. V lost 0 bases to trimming and J lost 3 bases, with 9 bases between them. The CDR3 reads CASSQDGHPNQPQHF. In nucleotides, the CDR3 is TGTGCCAGCAGCCAAGATGGGCATCCCAATCAGCCCCAGCATTTT.

This clonotype has a handful of counts. The chain joins TRBV29-1 to TRBJ2-3; D is unresolved. Trimming took off 6 bases at V and 5 bases at J, with 12 bases between the two ends. This CDR3 is built from 12 residues. Germline V lookup: CDR1 SQVTM, CDR2 ANQGSEA. The CDR3 sequence: CSVSPEQDTQYF. The CDR3 DNA sequence: TGCAGCGTATCCCCCGAGCAAGATACGCAGTATTTT.

The chain links TRBV15 to TRBJ2-7, with D possibly being TRBD2 (5 bases). CDR3 length equals 16 residues. The germline CDR1 and CDR2 sequences are LNHNV and YYDKDF (reference sequence). V lost 5 bases, J lost 7 bases, and 24 bases lay in between. CDR3 nucleotides: TGTGCCACCAGCCTCCCGGGGATAGGTAGTGGAGAAGAGCAGTACTTC. This encodes CATSLPGIGSGEEQYF. Using reference TRBV15 and TRBJ2-7 for the parts outside the CDR3, the full variable domain is DAMVIQNPRYQVTQFGKPVTLSCSQTLNHNVMYWYQQKSSQAPKLLFHYYDKDFNNEADTPDNFQSRRPNTSFCFLDIRSPGLGDTAMYLCATSLPGIGSGEEQYFGPGTRLTVT.